What follows describes a single T cell receptor beta chain. The data were obtained in a study of blood T cell repertoires in COVID-19. For the study at large: T cells, B-cell-depleted T cells, or PBMCs provided the cDNA or gDNA that served as material.

Only in-frame clones appear in the TCRdb table, and some are missing; sequencing was by immunoSEQ multiplex PCR. The table has approximately 330,000 clones, roughly 90% seen once. The CDR3 has 17 residues. V was trimmed by 2 bases and J by 5 bases, leaving 21 bases between them. Germline CDR1 and CDR2: SEHNR and FQNEAQ (reference sequence). This sequence was found in a woman in her forties or fifties with active or convalescent COVID-19. The V gene is TRBV7-9, the J gene TRBJ2-5; a weak D match, TRBD2 (6 bases). Source material: peripheral blood. The CDR3 region has the DNA TGTGCCAGCAGCTTACCAACGTGGGGGGTTGAGGAGGAGACCCAGTACTTC. Amino acid sequence: CASSLPTWGVEEETQYF.